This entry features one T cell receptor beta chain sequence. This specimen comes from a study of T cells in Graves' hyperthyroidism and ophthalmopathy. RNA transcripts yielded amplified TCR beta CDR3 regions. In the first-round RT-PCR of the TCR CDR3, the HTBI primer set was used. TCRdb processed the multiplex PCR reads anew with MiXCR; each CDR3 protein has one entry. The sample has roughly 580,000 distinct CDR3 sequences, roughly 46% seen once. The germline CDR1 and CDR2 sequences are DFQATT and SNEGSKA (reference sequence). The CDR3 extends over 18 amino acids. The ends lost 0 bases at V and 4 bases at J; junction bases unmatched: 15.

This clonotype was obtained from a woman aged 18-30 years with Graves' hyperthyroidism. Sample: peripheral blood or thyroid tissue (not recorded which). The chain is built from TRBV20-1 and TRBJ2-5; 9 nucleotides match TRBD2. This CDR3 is CSARDPFAGGPEVETQYF. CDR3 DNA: TGCAGTGCTAGAGATCCTTTCGCGGGAGGGCCTGAGGTAGAGACCCAGTACTTC.